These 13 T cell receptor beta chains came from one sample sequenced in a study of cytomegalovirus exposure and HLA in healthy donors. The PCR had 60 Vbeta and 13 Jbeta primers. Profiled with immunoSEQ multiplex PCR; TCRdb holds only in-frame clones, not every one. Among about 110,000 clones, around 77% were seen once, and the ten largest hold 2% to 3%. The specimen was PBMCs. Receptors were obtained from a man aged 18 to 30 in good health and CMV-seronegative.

CDR3 loop: CASSPQRFNQPQHF. CDR3 nucleotides: TGTGCCAGCTCACCACAGCGATTCAATCAGCCCCAGCATTTT. V gene TRBV18 combines with J gene TRBJ1-5; D is uncertain. CDR1 is KGHSH, CDR2 LQKENI, per germline. This CDR3 has 14 amino acids. Trimming stripped 1 base from V and 3 bases from J, with 7 bases between.

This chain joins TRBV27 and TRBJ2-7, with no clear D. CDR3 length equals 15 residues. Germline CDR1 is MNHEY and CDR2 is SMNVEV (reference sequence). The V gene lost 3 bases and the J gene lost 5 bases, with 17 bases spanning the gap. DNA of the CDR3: TGTGCCAGCAGTTTCGCCCGCACCACTTCCAACGAGCAGTACTTC. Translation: CASSFARTTSNEQYF.

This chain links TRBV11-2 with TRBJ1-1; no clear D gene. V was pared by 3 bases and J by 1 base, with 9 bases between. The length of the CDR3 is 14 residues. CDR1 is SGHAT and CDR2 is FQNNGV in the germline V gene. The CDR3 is CASSFPRKNTEAFF. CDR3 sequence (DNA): TGTGCCAGCAGCTTCCCCAGGAAGAACACTGAAGCTTTCTTT.

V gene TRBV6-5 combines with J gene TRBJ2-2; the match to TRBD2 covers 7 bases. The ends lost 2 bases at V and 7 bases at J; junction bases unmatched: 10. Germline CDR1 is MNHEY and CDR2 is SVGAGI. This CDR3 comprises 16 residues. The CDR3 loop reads CASSYRGVNEGGELFF. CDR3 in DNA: TGTGCCAGCAGTTACCGGGGGGTGAATGAAGGCGGGGAGCTGTTTTTT.

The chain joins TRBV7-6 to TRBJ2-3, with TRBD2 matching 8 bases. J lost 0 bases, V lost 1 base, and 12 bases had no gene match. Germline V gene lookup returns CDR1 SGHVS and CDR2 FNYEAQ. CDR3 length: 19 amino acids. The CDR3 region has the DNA TGTGCCAGCAGCTTAGAGGGGCTTACTAGCGGCCCTAGCACAGATACGCAGTATTTT. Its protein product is CASSLEGLTSGPSTDTQYF.

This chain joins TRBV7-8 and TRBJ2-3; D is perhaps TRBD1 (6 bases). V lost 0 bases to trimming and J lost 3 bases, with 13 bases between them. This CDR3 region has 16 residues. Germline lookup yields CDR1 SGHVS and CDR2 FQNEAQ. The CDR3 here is CASSLAGALKTDTQYF. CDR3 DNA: TGTGCCAGCAGCTTAGCGGGGGCGCTTAAAACAGATACGCAGTATTTT.

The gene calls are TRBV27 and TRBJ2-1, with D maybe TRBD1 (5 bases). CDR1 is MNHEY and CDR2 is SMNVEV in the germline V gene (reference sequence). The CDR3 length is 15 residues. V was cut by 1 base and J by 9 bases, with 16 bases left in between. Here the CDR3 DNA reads TGTGCCAGCAGTTTATTTCCCATGGGGCTTGGTGAGCAGTTCTTC. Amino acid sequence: CASSLFPMGLGEQFF.

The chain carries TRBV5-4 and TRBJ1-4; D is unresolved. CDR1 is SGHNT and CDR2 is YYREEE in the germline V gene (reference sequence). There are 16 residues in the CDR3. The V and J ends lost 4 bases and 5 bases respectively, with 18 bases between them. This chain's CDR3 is CASSRDPGGVNEKLFF. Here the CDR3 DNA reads TGTGCCAGCAGCCGTGACCCGGGAGGTGTCAATGAAAAACTGTTTTTT.

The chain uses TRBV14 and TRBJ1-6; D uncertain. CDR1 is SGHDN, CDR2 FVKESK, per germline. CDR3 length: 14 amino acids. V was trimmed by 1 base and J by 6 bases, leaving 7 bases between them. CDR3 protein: CASSQVFSNSPLHF. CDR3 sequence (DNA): TGTGCCAGCAGCCAAGTTTTCTCTAATTCACCCCTCCACTTT.

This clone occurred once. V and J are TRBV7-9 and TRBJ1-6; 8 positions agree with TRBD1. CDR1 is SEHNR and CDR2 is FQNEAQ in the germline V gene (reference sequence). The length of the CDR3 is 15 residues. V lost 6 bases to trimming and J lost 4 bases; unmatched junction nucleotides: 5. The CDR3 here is CASSFGTGYNSPLHF. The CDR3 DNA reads TGTGCCAGCAGTTTCGGGACAGGATATAATTCACCCCTCCACTTT.

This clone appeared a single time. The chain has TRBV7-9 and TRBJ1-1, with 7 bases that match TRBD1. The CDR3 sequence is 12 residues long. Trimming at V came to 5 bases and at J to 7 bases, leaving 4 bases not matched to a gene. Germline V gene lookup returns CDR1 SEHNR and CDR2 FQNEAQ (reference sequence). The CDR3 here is CASSPQGGEAFF. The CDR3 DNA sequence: TGTGCCAGCAGCCCCCAGGGGGGTGAAGCTTTCTTT. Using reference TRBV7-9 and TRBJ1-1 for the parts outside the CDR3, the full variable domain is DTGVSQNPRHKITKRGQNVTFRCDPISEHNRLYWYRQTLGQGPEFLTYFQNEAQLEKSRLLSDRFSAERPKGSFSTLEIQRTEQGDSAMYLCASSPQGGEAFFGQGTRLTVV.

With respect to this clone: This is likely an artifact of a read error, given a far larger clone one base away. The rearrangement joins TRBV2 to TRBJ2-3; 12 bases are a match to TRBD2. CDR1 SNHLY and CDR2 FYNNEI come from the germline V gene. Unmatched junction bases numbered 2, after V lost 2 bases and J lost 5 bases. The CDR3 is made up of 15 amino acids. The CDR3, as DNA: TGTGCCAGCAGTGAACTAGCGGGGGGGCAAGATACGCAGTATTTT. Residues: CASSELAGGQDTQYF.

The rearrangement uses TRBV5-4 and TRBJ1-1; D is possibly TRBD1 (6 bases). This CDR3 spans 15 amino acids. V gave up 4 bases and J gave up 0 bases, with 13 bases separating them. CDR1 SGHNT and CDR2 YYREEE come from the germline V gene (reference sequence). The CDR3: CASSPTGTLNTEAFF. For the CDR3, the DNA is TGTGCCAGCAGCCCCACAGGGACCCTGAACACTGAAGCTTTCTTT.